This T cell receptor beta chain was observed in a study of T cells in Graves' hyperthyroidism and ophthalmopathy. This clonotype was observed at least ten times. Its antigen is unknown. RNA transcripts served as the template for amplifying TCR beta CDR3 regions. First-round RT-PCR with HTBI primers amplified the TCR CDR3 region. TCRdb re-derived calls from the multiplex PCR reads in MiXCR, one entry per CDR3 protein. The top ten hold roughly 17% of the sample, which has around 700,000 distinct CDR3 sequences, around 20% seen once. Trimming at V came to 6 bases and at J to 5 bases, leaving 12 bases not matched to a gene. The germline CDR1 and CDR2 sequences are SNHLY and FYNNEI. This CDR3 spans 17 amino acids. Study results and limitations: Patients with ophthalmopathy were separated from those with stable hyperthyroidism by a 13 V-J model.

Sequencing was performed on blood. The chain recombines TRBV2 with TRBJ2-5; 13 bases line up with TRBD2. This sequence originates from a woman aged 45-65 years with Graves' hyperthyroidism that later progressed to Graves' ophthalmopathy. The CDR3 DNA reads as TGTGCCAGCAGCGGGTCCACTAGCGGGGGGGCTGGGGAGACCCAGTACTTC. Its translation: CASSGSTSGGAGETQYF.